The 9 T cell receptor beta chains below were found in one sample sequenced in a study of cytomegalovirus exposure and HLA in healthy donors. 13 Jbeta primers and 60 Vbeta primers were used for the PCR. TCRdb's table, derived via immunoSEQ multiplex PCR, lists solely in-frame clones and lacks some. Of a few hundred thousand clones in the sample, about 75% were seen once. The sample taken for sequencing was PBMCs. Receptor source: a man aged 18 to 29 in good health and CMV-seronegative.

The chain employs TRBV30 and TRBJ2-2; D is ambiguous. V lost 0 bases to trimming and J lost 7 bases, with 9 bases between them. Germline V gives CDR1 GTSNPN, CDR2 SVGIG (reference sequence). This CDR3 spans 13 amino acids. CDR3 coding DNA: TGTGCCTGGAGTGTACAAAATAACGGGGAGCTGTTTTTT. Translation gives CAWSVQNNGELFF.

The gene calls are TRBV5-4 and TRBJ2-7; a weak D match, TRBD2 (6 bases). From germline, CDR1 is SGHNT and CDR2 YYREEE (reference sequence). V gave up 3 bases and J gave up 3 bases, with 16 bases separating them. The CDR3 consists of 15 residues. The CDR3 sequence: CASSWVPGDSYEQYF. CDR3 bases: TGTGCCAGCAGCTGGGTTCCGGGAGACAGCTACGAGCAGTACTTC.

In its sample, this clone was seen a few times. The genes are TRBV30 and TRBJ2-7, with 8 bases fitting TRBD2. With V trimmed by 5 bases and J by 2 bases, 8 bases remained unmatched. The length of the CDR3 is 14 residues. The germline gives CDR1 GTSNPN, CDR2 SVGIG (reference sequence). The CDR3 reads CAWERSGGTYEQYF. CDR3 nucleotides: TGTGCCTGGGAGCGGAGCGGGGGAACCTACGAGCAGTACTTC.

J is TRBJ1-4 and V is TRBV6-5, with D perhaps matching TRBD1 (6 bases). CDR3 length: 14 residues. Germline CDR1 MNHEY, CDR2 SVGAGI. V gave up 3 bases and J gave up 5 bases, with 10 bases separating them. The CDR3 protein is CASSYSGENEKLFF. The CDR3 DNA reads as TGTGCCAGCAGTTATTCAGGGGAAAATGAAAAACTGTTTTTT.

There are a few counts of this clone. The chain employs TRBV19 and TRBJ2-7; 11 positions match TRBD2. Trimming took 5 bases from V and 3 from J; bases not matched to a gene: 3. CDR1 is LNHDA and CDR2 is SQIVND in the germline V gene (reference sequence). This CDR3 is 14 amino acids long. The CDR3 DNA reads as TGTGCCAGTAGTCCCACTAGCGGGGGCTACGAGCAGTACTTC. Its translation: CASSPTSGGYEQYF.

In this sample, this clone turned up once. The J gene is TRBJ1-1, the V gene TRBV7-2; D is uncertain. This CDR3 contains 16 residues. Germline CDR1 SGHTA, CDR2 FQGNSA. The V and J ends lost 4 bases and 0 bases respectively, with 15 bases between them. CDR3 bases: TGTGCCAGCAGCTACACCGGGAACTCCATGAACACTGAAGCTTTCTTT. This encodes CASSYTGNSMNTEAFF.

The chain couples TRBV30 to TRBJ2-7, with D possibly TRBD1 on 5 matching bases. Between the trimmed V and J ends, which lost 1 base and 11 bases, there was a span of 9 bases. This CDR3 is built from 10 residues. The germline CDR1 and CDR2 sequences are GTSNPN and SVGIG (reference sequence). The CDR3 spells CAWSEGKKYF. In nucleotides, the CDR3 is TGTGCCTGGAGTGAGGGGAAAAAGTACTTC.

V gene TRBV29-1 combines with J gene TRBJ2-7; 7 nucleotides align to TRBD1. CDR1 is SQVTM and CDR2 is ANQGSEA in the germline V gene. The trim removed 6 bases at V and 4 bases at J, leaving 3 bases unmatched. The CDR3 totals 11 residues. In nucleotides, the CDR3 is TGCAGCGTCTTACAGGGGTACGAGCAGTACTTC. This gives the protein CSVLQGYEQYF.

This clone was seen a handful of times. This chain connects TRBV2 to TRBJ1-1; no firm D call. Germline V lookup: CDR1 SNHLY, CDR2 FYNNEI. The CDR3 extends over 14 amino acids. Between the trimmed V and J ends, which lost 5 bases and 1 base, there was a span of 11 bases. The CDR3 region is CASSWARKNTEAFF. As DNA, the CDR3 is TGTGCCAGCAGTTGGGCCAGAAAGAACACTGAAGCTTTCTTT.